This is a list of T cell receptor beta chains from one sample in a study of cytomegalovirus exposure and HLA in healthy donors. Libraries were prepared by immunoSEQ multiplex PCR; TCRdb keeps only in-frame clonotypes and omits some of them. This table holds fewer than 200,000 clones, approximately 84% found once. The sequenced material came from PBMCs. The receptors were gathered from a woman in her fifties or sixties in good health and CMV-seropositive. The CDR3 runs from the conserved cysteine through the conserved F or W. D genes are given only for firm matches. Expanded clones are given a class, and other clones once, few, many or no size at all.

clone size	V gene	J gene	D gene	CDR3 protein	CDR3 DNA
NA	TRBV5-1	TRBJ1-1	NA	CASSPTGFMNTEAFF	TGCGCCAGCAGCCCAACGGGGTTCATGAACACTGAAGCTTTCTTT
NA	TRBV11-2	TRBJ2-5	NA	CASSLRAARGFQETQYF	TGTGCCAGCAGCTTAAGGGCCGCGCGAGGGTTCCAAGAGACCCAGTACTTC
NA	TRBV19	TRBJ2-3	NA	CATRGLGTDTQYF	TGTGCCACACGGGGTCTCGGCACAGATACGCAGTATTTT
few	TRBV18	TRBJ2-7	TRBD2	CASSPRTSGWNEQYF	TGTGCCAGCTCACCCCGGACTAGCGGGTGGAACGAGCAGTACTTC
few	TRBV9	TRBJ2-2	TRBD2	CASSLLGRPWTGELFF	TGTGCCAGCAGCCTGCTCGGGAGGCCCTGGACCGGGGAGCTGTTTTTT
NA	TRBV7-2	TRBJ1-3	NA	CASSLNEGNTIYF	TGTGCCAGCAGCTTAAATGAGGGAAACACCATATATTTT
NA	TRBV27	TRBJ1-1	NA	CASSLFYGGALDTEAFF	TGTGCCAGCAGTTTATTTTATGGAGGGGCGTTAGACACTGAAGCTTTCTTT
NA	TRBV5-1	TRBJ2-7	TRBD1	CASSLGPGQASYEQYF	TGCGCCAGCAGCTTGGGACCTGGACAGGCATCCTACGAGCAGTACTTC
NA	TRBV2	TRBJ2-7	TRBD2	CASRNALAGAYEQYF	TGTGCCAGCAGGAACGCCCTAGCGGGGGCCTACGAGCAGTACTTC
NA	TRBV19	TRBJ2-5	TRBD2	CASSIGAGGGETQYF	TGTGCCAGTAGTATCGGAGCGGGAGGCGGGGAGACCCAGTACTTC
NA	TRBV7-9	TRBJ2-7	NA	CASSLGTVSYEQYF	TGTGCCAGCAGCTTAGGGACAGTTTCTTACGAGCAGTACTTC
NA	TRBV10-3	TRBJ2-7	TRBD2	CAISDPFGGRSYEQYF	TGTGCCATCAGTGACCCTTTCGGCGGGAGGTCCTACGAGCAGTACTTC
NA	TRBV27	TRBJ2-6	NA	CASRQLNSGANVLTF	TGTGCCAGTAGACAGCTCAACTCTGGGGCCAACGTCCTGACTTTC
NA	TRBV19	TRBJ2-7	NA	CASSPRSDYYEQYF	TGTGCCAGTAGTCCTCGATCGGACTACTACGAGCAGTACTTC
NA	TRBV4-2	TRBJ2-5	NA	CASSQVGAAVRGETQYF	TGTGCCAGCAGCCAAGTTGGAGCAGCCGTCCGGGGAGAGACCCAGTACTTC
NA	TRBV7-9	TRBJ2-5	TRBD2	CASSLELAGGPLETQYF	TGTGCCAGCAGCTTAGAATTAGCGGGAGGGCCTCTTGAGACCCAGTACTTC
few	TRBV15	TRBJ2-1	TRBD2	CATKTSGRSSYNEQFF	TGTGCCACCAAAACTAGCGGGAGGAGCTCCTACAATGAGCAGTTCTTC
few	TRBV15	TRBJ2-2	TRBD1	CATSRGTGGWTGELFF	TGTGCCACCAGCAGGGGGACAGGGGGCTGGACCGGGGAGCTGTTTTTT
NA	TRBV6-5	TRBJ1-1	NA	CASNMPTGNTEAFF	TGTGCCAGCAATATGCCGACAGGGAACACTGAAGCTTTCTTT
NA	TRBV9	TRBJ2-7	TRBD2	CASSVVGLAGPEQYF	TGTGCCAGCAGCGTAGTGGGACTAGCGGGACCCGAGCAGTACTTC
NA	TRBV6-1	TRBJ1-4	TRBD1	CASRQGWVEKLFF	TGTGCCAGTAGACAGGGGTGGGTTGAAAAACTGTTTTTT
NA	TRBV12-5	TRBJ1-6	NA	CAILAFSSYNSPLHF	TGTGCTATTCTCGCGTTTAGCTCCTATAATTCACCCCTCCACTTT
NA	TRBV7-9	TRBJ1-2	NA	CASSLPGRNGYTF	TGTGCCAGCAGCTTGCCAGGGAGGAATGGCTACACCTTC
NA	TRBV19	TRBJ2-1	TRBD2	CASSLLAGGNYNEQFF	TGTGCCAGTAGCCTGCTAGCGGGAGGGAATTACAATGAGCAGTTCTTC
NA	TRBV27	TRBJ2-6	TRBD1	CASGGQGAGGANVLTF	TGTGCCTCAGGGGGACAGGGGGCAGGTGGGGCCAACGTCCTGACTTTC
NA	TRBV4-3	TRBJ2-1	TRBD2	CASSQDPSGGADEQFF	TGCGCCAGCAGCCAAGATCCTAGCGGGGGGGCAGATGAGCAGTTCTTC
NA	TRBV5-1	TRBJ1-1	TRBD1	CASSFSGGSTEAFF	TGCGCCAGCAGCTTTTCAGGGGGGAGCACTGAAGCTTTCTTT
NA	TRBV9	TRBJ1-4	NA	CASSPPDSLFNEKLFF	TGTGCCAGCAGCCCCCCGGACAGCTTATTTAATGAAAAACTGTTTTTT
NA	TRBV19	TRBJ2-7	NA	CASSRGTGTRYEQYF	TGTGCCAGTTCTAGGGGGACGGGAACTCGGTACGAGCAGTACTTC
NA	TRBV9	TRBJ2-1	NA	CASSVHKDYSSYNEQFF	TGTGCCAGCAGCGTACATAAGGACTACAGCTCCTACAATGAGCAGTTCTTC
NA	TRBV7-3	TRBJ1-1	NA	CASSFTGSTEAFF	TGTGCCAGCAGCTTCACAGGGAGCACTGAAGCTTTCTTT
NA	TRBV27	TRBJ1-1	TRBD1	CASSLYLGGVNTEAFF	TGTGCCAGCAGTTTATACCTAGGGGGCGTGAACACTGAAGCTTTCTTT
NA	TRBV12-1	TRBJ1-5	NA	CASSPGQDLSNQPQHF	TGTGCCAGCAGCCCGGGACAGGATCTTAGCAATCAGCCCCAGCATTTT
NA	TRBV19	TRBJ1-1	TRBD1	CASRERGPNTEAFF	TGTGCCAGTAGGGAGAGGGGGCCGAACACTGAAGCTTTCTTT
NA	TRBV2	TRBJ2-1	TRBD2	CASTSGELNEQFF	TGTGCCAGTACTAGCGGGGAACTAAATGAGCAGTTCTTC
NA	TRBV6-5	TRBJ2-7	NA	CASSYLERSYEQYF	TGTGCCAGCAGTTACCTCGAAAGGAGCTACGAGCAGTACTTC
few	TRBV19	TRBJ2-7	NA	CASTPRGGLEGGYEQYF	TGTGCCAGTACCCCGAGGGGGGGCCTTGAGGGAGGCTACGAGCAGTACTTC
NA	TRBV21-1	TRBJ2-1	NA	CASSKCLAGAVEQFF	TGTGCCAGCAGCAAATGCCTAGCGGGAGCGGTTGAGCAGTTCTTC
NA	TRBV7-3	TRBJ2-1	TRBD2	CASSPGASGVLNEQFF	TGTGCCAGCAGCCCAGGGGCTAGCGGGGTTCTCAATGAGCAGTTCTTC
NA	TRBV5-1	TRBJ2-5	TRBD2	CASSLQRGKETQYF	TGCGCCAGCAGCTTGCAGCGGGGGAAAGAGACCCAGTACTTC
NA	TRBV9	TRBJ2-7	TRBD2	CASNPRGGSYEQYF	TGTGCCAGCAACCCACGGGGGGGGAGCTACGAGCAGTACTTC
few	TRBV10-2	TRBJ2-3	TRBD1	CASSRQGSGTDTQYF	TGCGCCAGCAGTCGACAGGGGAGCGGTACAGATACGCAGTATTTT
NA	TRBV4-3	TRBJ1-1	NA	CASSSFKNTEAFF	TGCGCCAGCAGCTCATTCAAGAACACTGAAGCTTTCTTT
NA	TRBV28	TRBJ2-2	TRBD2	CASSLSAGAVGELFF	TGTGCCAGCAGTTTATCAGCGGGAGCTGTCGGGGAGCTGTTTTTT
NA	TRBV18	TRBJ1-2	TRBD1	CASSPPVTGGGYGYTF	TGTGCCAGCTCACCACCAGTGACAGGGGGCGGCTATGGCTACACCTTC
once	TRBV7-7	TRBJ2-7	NA	CASSPHLGVYEQYF	TGTGCTAGCAGCCCCCACCTAGGAGTCTACGAGCAGTACTTC
few	TRBV28	TRBJ2-6	NA	CASSFSTTFSGANVLTF	TGTGCCAGCAGTTTTTCCACTACATTCTCTGGGGCCAACGTCCTGACTTTC
NA	TRBV7-2	TRBJ1-5	NA	CASSDRGLQPQHF	TGTGCCAGCAGCGATAGGGGACTCCAGCCCCAGCATTTT
NA	TRBV6-4	TRBJ1-1	NA	CASRNRAGNTEAFF	TGTGCCAGCAGGAACAGGGCAGGGAACACTGAAGCTTTCTTT
NA	TRBV7-9	TRBJ1-1	TRBD1	CASRETGGTEAFF	TGTGCCAGCAGGGAAACAGGGGGCACTGAAGCTTTCTTT
NA	TRBV2	TRBJ1-2	NA	CASTTGIGGYTF	TGTGCCAGCACCACAGGGATCGGTGGCTACACCTTC
few	TRBV4-3	TRBJ2-7	TRBD2	CASSQDLQRGRNEQYF	TGCGCCAGCAGCCAAGATCTGCAGCGGGGGAGGAACGAGCAGTACTTC
once	TRBV14	TRBJ1-6	NA	CASSLVGGNSPLHF	TGTGCCAGCAGCCTCGTCGGGGGTAATTCACCCCTCCACTTT
once	TRBV28	TRBJ2-7	TRBD1	CASSLRTGMREQYF	TGTGCCAGCAGTCTCCGGACAGGGATGCGCGAGCAGTACTTC
few	TRBV5-1	TRBJ1-1	NA	CASSLDRYTEAFF	TGCGCCAGCAGCTTGGATCGGTACACTGAAGCTTTCTTT
NA	TRBV5-4	TRBJ2-1	NA	CASSVGEGIRGTNLFF	NA
NA	TRBV7-2	TRBJ2-5	NA	CASSSFRDTVQETQYF	TGTGCCAGCAGCTCATTCCGGGACACCGTCCAAGAGACCCAGTACTTC